This TCR beta chain came from a study of persistence of HIV-infected CD4 T cells. Study-wide context: A couple of participants gave one leukapheresis sample; others gave up to roughly 180 mL blood repeatedly.

V gave up 0 bases and J gave up 5 bases, with 10 bases separating them. The CDR3 spans 13 residues. Looked up from germline, CDR1 is GTSNPN and CDR2 is SVGIG (reference sequence). Study-wide findings and caveats: TCR oligoclonality correlated with proviral oligoclonality in the same sorted populations. Degenerate expanded CDR3beta sequences were enriched among CMV- and Gag-responding cells.

The immunoSEQ assay was version 4, run in survey mode. Sequenced by immunoSEQ multiplex PCR; TCRdb stores in-frame clones only, minus some. The sample contains more than 15,000 clones, 65% of which appear only once. Concerning this clone itself: Its antigen is unidentified. The same CDR3 is also encoded by other DNA sequences in this sample.

Stimulation used approximately 9.6 ug/mL lysate from CMV-infected fibroblasts. CD4+ T cells upregulating both CD40 ligand and CD69 were sorted as responding cells. This clonotype originated in an adult woman with HIV who was CMV-seropositive. This chain uses TRBV30 with TRBJ2-5; D is uncertain. The sequencing used CD4+ T cells sorted from PBMCs after approximately 19-hour stimulation, collected from a patient who received antiretroviral therapy. Here the CDR3 reads CAWSVLGLETQYF. In nucleotides, the CDR3 is TGTGCCTGGAGTGTCTTAGGATTGGAGACCCAGTACTTC. Together with reference TRBV30 and TRBJ2-5, the CDR3 gives the full variable domain: SQTIHQWPATLVQPVGSPLSLECTVEGTSNPNLYWYRQAAGRGLQLLFYSVGIGQISSEVPQNLSASRPQDRQFILSSKKLLLSDSGFYLCAWSVLGLETQYFGPGTRLLVL.